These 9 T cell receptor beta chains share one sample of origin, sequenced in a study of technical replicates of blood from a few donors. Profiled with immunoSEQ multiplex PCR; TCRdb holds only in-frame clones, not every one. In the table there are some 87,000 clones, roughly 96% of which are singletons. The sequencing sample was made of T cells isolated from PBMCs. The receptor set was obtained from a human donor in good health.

This CDR3 is CASSQDSHGTEAFF. The DNA of the CDR3 is TGCGCCAGCAGCCAAGACTCGCACGGCACTGAAGCTTTCTTT. The J gene is TRBJ1-1, the V gene TRBV4-3; D ambiguous. The germline V gene encodes CDR1 LGHNA and CDR2 YSLEER. This CDR3 is built from 14 residues. V was cut by 0 bases and J by 4 bases, with 9 bases left in between.

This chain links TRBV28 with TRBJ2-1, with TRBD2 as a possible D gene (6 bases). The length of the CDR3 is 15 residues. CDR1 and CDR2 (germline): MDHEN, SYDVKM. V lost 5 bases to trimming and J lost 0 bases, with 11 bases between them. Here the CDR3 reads CASSLASSSYNEQFF. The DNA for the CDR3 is TGTGCCAGCAGTCTAGCGTCTAGCTCCTACAATGAGCAGTTCTTC.

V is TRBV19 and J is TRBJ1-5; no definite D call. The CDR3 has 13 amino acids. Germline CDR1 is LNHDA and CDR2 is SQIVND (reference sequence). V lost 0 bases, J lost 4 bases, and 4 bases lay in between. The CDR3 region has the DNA TGTGCCAGTAGTATAGAGGAGAATCAGCCCCAGCATTTT. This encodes CASSIEENQPQHF.

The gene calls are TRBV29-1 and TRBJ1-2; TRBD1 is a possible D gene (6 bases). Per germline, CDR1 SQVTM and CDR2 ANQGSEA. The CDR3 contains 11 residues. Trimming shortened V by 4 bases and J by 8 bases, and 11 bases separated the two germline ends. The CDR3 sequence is CSVVQGKGYTF. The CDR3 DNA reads TGCAGCGTTGTACAGGGAAAAGGCTACACCTTC.

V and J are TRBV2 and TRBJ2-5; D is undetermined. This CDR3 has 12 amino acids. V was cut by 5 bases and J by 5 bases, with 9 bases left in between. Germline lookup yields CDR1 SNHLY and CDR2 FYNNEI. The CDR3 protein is CASSWREETQYF. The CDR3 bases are TGTGCCAGCAGTTGGAGAGAGGAGACCCAGTACTTC.

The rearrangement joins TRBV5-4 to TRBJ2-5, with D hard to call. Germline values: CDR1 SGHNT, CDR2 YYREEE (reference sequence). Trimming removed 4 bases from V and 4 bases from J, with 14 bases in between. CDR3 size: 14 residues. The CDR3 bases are TGTGCCAGCAGCCAAGCAGGCGTTCGAGAGACCCAGTACTTC. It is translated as CASSQAGVRETQYF. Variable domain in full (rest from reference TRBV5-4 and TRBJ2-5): ETGVTQSPTHLIKTRGQQVTLRCSSQSGHNTVSWYQQALGQGPQFIFQYYREEENGRGNFPPRFSGLQFPNYSSELNVNALELDDSALYLCASSQAGVRETQYFGPGTRLLVL.

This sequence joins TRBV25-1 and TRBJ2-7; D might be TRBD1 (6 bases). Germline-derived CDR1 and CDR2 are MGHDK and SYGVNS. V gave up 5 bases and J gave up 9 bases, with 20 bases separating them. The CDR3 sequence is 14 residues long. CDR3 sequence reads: CASSTQGLSERQYF. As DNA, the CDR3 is TGTGCCAGCAGTACACAGGGATTGAGCGAGCGGCAGTACTTC.

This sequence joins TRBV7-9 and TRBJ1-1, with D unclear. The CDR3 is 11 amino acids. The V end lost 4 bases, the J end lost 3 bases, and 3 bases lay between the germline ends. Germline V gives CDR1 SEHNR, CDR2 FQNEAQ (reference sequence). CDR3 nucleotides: TGTGCCAGCAGCTCGTACACTGAAGCTTTCTTT. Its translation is CASSSYTEAFF.

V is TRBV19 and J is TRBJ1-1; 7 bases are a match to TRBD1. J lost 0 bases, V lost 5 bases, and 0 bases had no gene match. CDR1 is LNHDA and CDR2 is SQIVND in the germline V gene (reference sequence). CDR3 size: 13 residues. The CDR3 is CASSGQVNTEAFF. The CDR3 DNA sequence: TGTGCCAGTAGTGGACAGGTGAACACTGAAGCTTTCTTT.